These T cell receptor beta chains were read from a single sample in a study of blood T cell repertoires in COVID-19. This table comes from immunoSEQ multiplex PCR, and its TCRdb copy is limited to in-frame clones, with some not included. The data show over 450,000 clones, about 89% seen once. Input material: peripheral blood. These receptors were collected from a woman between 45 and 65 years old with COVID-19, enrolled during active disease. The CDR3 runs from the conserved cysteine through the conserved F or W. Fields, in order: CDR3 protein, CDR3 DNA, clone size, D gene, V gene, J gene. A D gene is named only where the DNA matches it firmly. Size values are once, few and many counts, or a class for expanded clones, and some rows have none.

CDR3aa: CASSSNTGNGYTF
CDR3nt: TGTGCCAGTAGCTCTAACACAGGGAATGGCTACACCTTC
abundance: NA
d_gene: NA
v_gene: TRBV19
j_gene: TRBJ1-2

CDR3aa: CASGLGATNYGYTF
CDR3nt: TGTGCCAGCGGTCTTGGGGCTACTAACTATGGCTACACCTTC
abundance: NA
d_gene: NA
v_gene: TRBV13
j_gene: TRBJ1-2

CDR3aa: CASSSGGGTQYF
CDR3nt: TGTGCCAGCAGCTCGGGCGGAGGTACGCAGTATTTT
abundance: NA
d_gene: NA
v_gene: TRBV7-3
j_gene: TRBJ2-3

CDR3aa: CASSRDSPYEQYF
CDR3nt: TGTGCCAGTAGTAGGGACTCACCCTACGAGCAGTACTTC
abundance: NA
d_gene: NA
v_gene: TRBV19
j_gene: TRBJ2-7

CDR3aa: CASSSGTGGLYEQFF
CDR3nt: TGCGCCAGCAGTTCCGGGACAGGGGGTCTCTATGAGCAGTTCTTC
abundance: once
d_gene: TRBD1
v_gene: TRBV4-1
j_gene: TRBJ2-1

CDR3aa: CASSLGANQPQHF
CDR3nt: TGTGCCAGCAGTTTAGGGGCCAATCAGCCCCAGCATTTT
abundance: NA
d_gene: NA
v_gene: TRBV12-3/TRBV12-4
j_gene: TRBJ1-5

CDR3aa: CASSLGYTGWRNTGELFF
CDR3nt: TGTGCCAGCAGCTTAGGGTACACAGGGTGGCGCAACACCGGGGAGCTGTTTTTT
abundance: NA
d_gene: NA
v_gene: TRBV7-3
j_gene: TRBJ2-2

CDR3aa: CASSLYRGDTQYF
CDR3nt: TGTGCCAGCAGCCTGTATAGGGGGGATACGCAGTATTTT
abundance: NA
d_gene: NA
v_gene: TRBV3-1/TRBV3-2
j_gene: TRBJ2-3

CDR3aa: CATSRWDSSDTQYF
CDR3nt: TGTGCCACCAGCCGCTGGGACTCCTCTGATACGCAGTATTTT
abundance: NA
d_gene: NA
v_gene: TRBV15
j_gene: TRBJ2-3

CDR3aa: CASSVGRVTDTQYF
CDR3nt: TGTGCCAGCAGCGTAGGCAGGGTAACAGATACGCAGTATTTT
abundance: NA
d_gene: NA
v_gene: TRBV9
j_gene: TRBJ2-3

CDR3aa: CASSFSGGPSEQYF
CDR3nt: TGCGCCAGCAGCTTTAGCGGGGGGCCTAGCGAGCAGTACTTC
abundance: once
d_gene: TRBD2
v_gene: TRBV4-1
j_gene: TRBJ2-7

CDR3aa: CASSVSRGGNGYTF
CDR3nt: TGTGCCAGCAGCGTATCCAGGGGTGGGAATGGCTACACCTTC
abundance: NA
d_gene: NA
v_gene: TRBV9
j_gene: TRBJ1-2

CDR3aa: CAWSLLMNEKLFF
CDR3nt: TGTGCCTGGAGTCTCCTAATGAATGAAAAACTGTTTTTT
abundance: NA
d_gene: NA
v_gene: TRBV30
j_gene: TRBJ1-4

CDR3aa: CASSYEGTAFEAFF
CDR3nt: TGTGCCAGCAGTTACGAAGGGACAGCCTTTGAAGCTTTCTTT
abundance: NA
d_gene: TRBD1
v_gene: TRBV6-6
j_gene: TRBJ1-1

CDR3aa: CASSLGPQGSNQPQHF
CDR3nt: TGCGCCAGCAGCTTGGGCCCCCAGGGAAGCAATCAGCCCCAGCATTTT
abundance: NA
d_gene: NA
v_gene: TRBV5-1
j_gene: TRBJ1-5

CDR3aa: CASTLSRSGANVLTF
CDR3nt: TGTGCCAGCACGTTGTCCCGCTCTGGGGCCAACGTCCTGACTTTC
abundance: NA
d_gene: NA
v_gene: TRBV2
j_gene: TRBJ2-6

CDR3aa: CASSLKGGVGTEAFF
CDR3nt: TGTGCCAGCAGCCTTAAGGGCGGGGTGGGCACTGAAGCTTTCTTT
abundance: NA
d_gene: NA
v_gene: TRBV3-1/TRBV3-2
j_gene: TRBJ1-1

CDR3aa: CASSSRDRGYGYTF
CDR3nt: TGTGCCAGCAGCTCCCGGGACAGGGGCTATGGCTACACCTTC
abundance: NA
d_gene: TRBD1
v_gene: TRBV13
j_gene: TRBJ1-2